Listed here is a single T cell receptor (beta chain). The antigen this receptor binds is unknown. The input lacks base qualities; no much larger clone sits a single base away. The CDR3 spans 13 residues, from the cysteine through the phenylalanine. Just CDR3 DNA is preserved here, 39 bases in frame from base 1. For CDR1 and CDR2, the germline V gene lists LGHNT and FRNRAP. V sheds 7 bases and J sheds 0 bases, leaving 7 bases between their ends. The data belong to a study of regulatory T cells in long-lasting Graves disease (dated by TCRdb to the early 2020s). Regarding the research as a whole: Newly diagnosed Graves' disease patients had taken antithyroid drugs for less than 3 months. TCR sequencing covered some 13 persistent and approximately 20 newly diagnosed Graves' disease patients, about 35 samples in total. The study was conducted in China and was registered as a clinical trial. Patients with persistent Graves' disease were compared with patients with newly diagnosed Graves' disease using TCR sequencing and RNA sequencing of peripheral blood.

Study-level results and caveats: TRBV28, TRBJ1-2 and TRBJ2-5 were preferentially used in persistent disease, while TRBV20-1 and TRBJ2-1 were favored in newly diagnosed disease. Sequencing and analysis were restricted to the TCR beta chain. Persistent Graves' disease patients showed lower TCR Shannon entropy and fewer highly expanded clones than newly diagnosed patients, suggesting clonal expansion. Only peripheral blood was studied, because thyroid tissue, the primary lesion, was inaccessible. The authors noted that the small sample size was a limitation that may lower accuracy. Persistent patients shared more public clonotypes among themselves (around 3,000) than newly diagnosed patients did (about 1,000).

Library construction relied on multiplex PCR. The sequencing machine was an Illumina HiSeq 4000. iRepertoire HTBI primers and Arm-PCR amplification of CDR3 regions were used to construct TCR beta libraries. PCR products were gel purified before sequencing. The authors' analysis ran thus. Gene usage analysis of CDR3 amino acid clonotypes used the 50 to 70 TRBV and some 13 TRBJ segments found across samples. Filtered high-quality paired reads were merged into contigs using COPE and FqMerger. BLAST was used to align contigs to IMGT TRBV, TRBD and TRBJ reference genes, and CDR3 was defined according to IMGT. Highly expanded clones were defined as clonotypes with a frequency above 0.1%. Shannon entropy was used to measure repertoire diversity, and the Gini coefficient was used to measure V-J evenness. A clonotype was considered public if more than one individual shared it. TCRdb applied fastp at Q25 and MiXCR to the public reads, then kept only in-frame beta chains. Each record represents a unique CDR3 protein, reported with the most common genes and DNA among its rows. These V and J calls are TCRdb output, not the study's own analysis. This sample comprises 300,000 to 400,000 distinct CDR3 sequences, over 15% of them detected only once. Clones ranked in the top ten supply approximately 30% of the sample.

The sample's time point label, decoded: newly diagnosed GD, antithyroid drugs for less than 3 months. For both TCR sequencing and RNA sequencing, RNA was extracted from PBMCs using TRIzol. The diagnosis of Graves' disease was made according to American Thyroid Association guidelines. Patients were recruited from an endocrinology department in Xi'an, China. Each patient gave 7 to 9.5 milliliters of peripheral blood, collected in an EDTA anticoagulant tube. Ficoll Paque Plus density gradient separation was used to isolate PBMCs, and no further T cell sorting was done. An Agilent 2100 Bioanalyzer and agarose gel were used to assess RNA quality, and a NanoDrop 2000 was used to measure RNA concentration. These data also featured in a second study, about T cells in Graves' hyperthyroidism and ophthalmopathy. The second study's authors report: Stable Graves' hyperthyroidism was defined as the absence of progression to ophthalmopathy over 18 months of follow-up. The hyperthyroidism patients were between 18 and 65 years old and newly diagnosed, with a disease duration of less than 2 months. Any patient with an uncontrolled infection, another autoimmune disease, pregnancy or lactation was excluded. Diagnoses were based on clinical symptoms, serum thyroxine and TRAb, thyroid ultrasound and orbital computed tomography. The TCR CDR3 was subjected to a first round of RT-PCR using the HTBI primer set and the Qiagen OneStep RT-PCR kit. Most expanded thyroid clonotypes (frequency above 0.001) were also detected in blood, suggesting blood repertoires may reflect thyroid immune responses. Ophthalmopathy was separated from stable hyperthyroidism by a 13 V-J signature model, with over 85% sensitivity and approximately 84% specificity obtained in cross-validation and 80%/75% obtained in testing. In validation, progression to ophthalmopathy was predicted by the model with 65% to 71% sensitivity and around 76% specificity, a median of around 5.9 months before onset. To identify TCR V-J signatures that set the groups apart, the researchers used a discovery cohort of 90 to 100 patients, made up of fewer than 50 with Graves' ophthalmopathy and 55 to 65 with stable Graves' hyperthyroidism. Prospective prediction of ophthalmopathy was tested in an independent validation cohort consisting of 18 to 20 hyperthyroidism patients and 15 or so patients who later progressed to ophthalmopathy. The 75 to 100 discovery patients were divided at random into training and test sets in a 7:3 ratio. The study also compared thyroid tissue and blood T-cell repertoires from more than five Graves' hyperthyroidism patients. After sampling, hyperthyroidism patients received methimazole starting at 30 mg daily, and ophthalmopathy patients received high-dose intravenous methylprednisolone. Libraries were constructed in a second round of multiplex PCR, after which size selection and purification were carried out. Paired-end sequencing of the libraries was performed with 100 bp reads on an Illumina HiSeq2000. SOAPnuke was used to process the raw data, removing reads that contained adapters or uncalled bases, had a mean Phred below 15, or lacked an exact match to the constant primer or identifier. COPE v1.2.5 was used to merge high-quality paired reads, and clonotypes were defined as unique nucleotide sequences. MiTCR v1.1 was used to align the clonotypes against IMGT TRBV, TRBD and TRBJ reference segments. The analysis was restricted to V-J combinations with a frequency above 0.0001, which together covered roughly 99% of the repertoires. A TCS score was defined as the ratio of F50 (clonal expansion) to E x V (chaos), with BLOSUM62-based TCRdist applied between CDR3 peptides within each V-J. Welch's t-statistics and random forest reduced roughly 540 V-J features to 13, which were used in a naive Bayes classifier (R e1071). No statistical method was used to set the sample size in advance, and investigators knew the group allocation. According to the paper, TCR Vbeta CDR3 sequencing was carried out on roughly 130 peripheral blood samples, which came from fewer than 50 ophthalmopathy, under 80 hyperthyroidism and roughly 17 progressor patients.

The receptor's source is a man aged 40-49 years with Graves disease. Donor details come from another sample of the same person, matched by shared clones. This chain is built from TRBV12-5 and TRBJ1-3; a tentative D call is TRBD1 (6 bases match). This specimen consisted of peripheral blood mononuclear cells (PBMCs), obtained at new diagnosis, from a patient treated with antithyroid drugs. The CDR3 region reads CASEGGSGNTIYF. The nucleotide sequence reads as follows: TGTGCTAGTGAGGGGGGCTCTGGAAACACCATATATTTT.